The clone carrying this T cell receptor (beta chain) was recorded once. Its antigen remains unidentified. These data belong to a study of cytomegalovirus exposure and HLA in healthy donors. Across the study: Unique TCRs from HLA-typed donors, 65 million to 85 million of them, were held in an early data release. Notes on the study in general: A later analysis reported that several of the most significant clusters appeared to be linked to common viral pathogens, among them Epstein-Barr virus.

The study ran its PCR with 60 Vbeta and 13 Jbeta primers. As handled by the study authors: In a later analysis, tens of millions of unique TCR beta chains included roughly 11 million shared by two or more donors. TCRdb's table, derived via immunoSEQ multiplex PCR, lists solely in-frame clones and lacks some. V, J and clone size are those of that table, while D and trimming were read from the DNA. The data contain about 92,000 clones, approximately 84% of them singletons. The CDR3 is 14 residues long. With 8 bases clipped from V and 0 bases from J, the junction kept 7 bases outside the gene matches. CDR1 WSHSY and CDR2 SAAADI come from the germline V gene.

The sample was PBMCs. This clonotype was obtained from a woman between 18 and 30 years old in good health and CMV-seropositive. The chain recombines TRBV10-2 with TRBJ2-7; TRBD1 agrees at 7 bases. CDR3 sequence: CASSGQASSYEQYF. DNA of the CDR3: TGCGCCAGCTCCGGACAGGCGAGCTCCTACGAGCAGTACTTC.